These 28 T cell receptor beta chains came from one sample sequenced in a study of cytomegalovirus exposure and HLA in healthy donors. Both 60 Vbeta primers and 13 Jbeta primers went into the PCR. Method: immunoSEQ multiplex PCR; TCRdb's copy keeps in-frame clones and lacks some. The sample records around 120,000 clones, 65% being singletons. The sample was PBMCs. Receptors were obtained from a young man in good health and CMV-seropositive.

The CDR3 DNA follows: TGTGCCAGCAGTTACTCCGGGGCAGGGGGTTGGGATGGCTACACCTTC. Its protein is CASSYSGAGGWDGYTF. V and J are TRBV6-5 and TRBJ1-2; 7 bases line up with TRBD1. Germline loops: CDR1 MNHEY, CDR2 SVGAGI. The ends lost 0 bases at V and 6 bases at J; junction bases unmatched: 10. The CDR3 is 16 residues long.

The CDR3, as DNA: TGTGCCAGCTCACCGGGTTCGGGTGGTAGGACTGAAGCTTTCTTT. It codes for CASSPGSGGRTEAFF. The chain uses TRBV18 and TRBJ1-1, with D unclear. Germline V CDR1 and CDR2: KGHSH, LQKENI. The CDR3 runs to 15 residues. V lost 3 bases to trimming and J lost 5 bases, with 16 bases between them.

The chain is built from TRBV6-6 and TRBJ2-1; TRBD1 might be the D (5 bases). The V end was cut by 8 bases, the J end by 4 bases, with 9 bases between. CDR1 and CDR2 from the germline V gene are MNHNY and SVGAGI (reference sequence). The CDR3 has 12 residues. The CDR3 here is CASGDSYNEQFF. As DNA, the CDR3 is TGTGCCAGCGGAGACAGTTACAATGAGCAGTTCTTC.

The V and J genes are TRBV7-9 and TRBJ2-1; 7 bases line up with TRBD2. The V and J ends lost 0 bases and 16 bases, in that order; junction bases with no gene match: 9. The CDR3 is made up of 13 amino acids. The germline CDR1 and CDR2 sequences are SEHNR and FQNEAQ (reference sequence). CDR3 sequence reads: CASSLADGTTFFF. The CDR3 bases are TGTGCCAGCAGCTTAGCGGACGGGACTACCTTCTTCTTC.

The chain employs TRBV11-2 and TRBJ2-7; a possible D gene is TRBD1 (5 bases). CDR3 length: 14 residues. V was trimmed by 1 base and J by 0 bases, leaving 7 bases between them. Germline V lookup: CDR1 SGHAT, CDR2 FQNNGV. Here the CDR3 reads CASSLAGISYEQYF. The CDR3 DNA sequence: TGTGCCAGCAGCTTAGCAGGGATCTCCTACGAGCAGTACTTC.

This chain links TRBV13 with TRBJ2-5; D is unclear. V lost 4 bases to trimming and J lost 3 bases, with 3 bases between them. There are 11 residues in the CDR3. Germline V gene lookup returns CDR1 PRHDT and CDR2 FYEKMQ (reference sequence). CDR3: CASSSEETQYF. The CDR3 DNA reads TGTGCCAGCAGCTCCGAAGAGACCCAGTACTTC.

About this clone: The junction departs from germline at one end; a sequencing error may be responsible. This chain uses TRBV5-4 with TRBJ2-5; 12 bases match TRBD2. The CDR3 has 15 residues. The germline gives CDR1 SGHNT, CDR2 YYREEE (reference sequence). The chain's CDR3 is CASSLGTSGQEIQYF. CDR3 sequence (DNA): TGTGCCAGCAGCTTAGGGACTAGCGGGCAAGAGATCCAGTACTTC.

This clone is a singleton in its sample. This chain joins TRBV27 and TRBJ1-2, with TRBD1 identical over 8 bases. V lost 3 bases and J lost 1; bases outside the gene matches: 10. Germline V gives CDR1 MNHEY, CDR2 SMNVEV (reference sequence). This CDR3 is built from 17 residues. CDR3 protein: CASSFLGAGGSNYGYTF. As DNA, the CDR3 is TGTGCCAGCAGTTTTTTAGGCGCAGGGGGCAGTAACTATGGCTACACCTTC.

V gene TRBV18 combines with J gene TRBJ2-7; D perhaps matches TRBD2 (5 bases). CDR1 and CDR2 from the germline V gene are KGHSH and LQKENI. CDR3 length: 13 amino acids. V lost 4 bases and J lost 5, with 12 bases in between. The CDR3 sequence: CASSLLAGNEQYF. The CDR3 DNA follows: TGTGCCAGCTCACTTTTGGCCGGGAACGAGCAGTACTTC.

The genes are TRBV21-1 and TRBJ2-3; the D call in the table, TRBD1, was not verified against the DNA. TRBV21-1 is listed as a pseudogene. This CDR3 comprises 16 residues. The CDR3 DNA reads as TGTGCCAGCAGCTTGGGCGGGGACAGGATCACAGATACGCAGTATTTT. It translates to CASSLGGDRITDTQYF.

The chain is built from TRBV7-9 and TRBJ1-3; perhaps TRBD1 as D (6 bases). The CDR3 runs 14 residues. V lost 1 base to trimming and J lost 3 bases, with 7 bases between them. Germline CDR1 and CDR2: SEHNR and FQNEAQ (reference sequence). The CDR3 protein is CASSLGTVGNTIYF. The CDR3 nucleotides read TGTGCCAGCAGCTTAGGGACAGTTGGAAACACCATATATTTT.

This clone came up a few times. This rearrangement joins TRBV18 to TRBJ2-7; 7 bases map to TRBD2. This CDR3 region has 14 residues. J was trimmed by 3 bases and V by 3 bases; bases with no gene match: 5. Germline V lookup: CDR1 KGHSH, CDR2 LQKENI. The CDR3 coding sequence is TGTGCCAGCTCACCGGGCGGGGGACGCTACGAGCAGTACTTC. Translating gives CASSPGGGRYEQYF.

CDR3 nucleotide sequence: TGTGCCAGCAGTGACACTAGCTCAGATACGCAGTATTTT. It encodes CASSDTSSDTQYF. V and J are TRBV2 and TRBJ2-3, with D perhaps matching TRBD2 (6 bases). Germline CDR1 SNHLY, CDR2 FYNNEI. V lost 3 bases to trimming and J lost 4 bases, with 8 bases between them. The CDR3 runs 13 residues.

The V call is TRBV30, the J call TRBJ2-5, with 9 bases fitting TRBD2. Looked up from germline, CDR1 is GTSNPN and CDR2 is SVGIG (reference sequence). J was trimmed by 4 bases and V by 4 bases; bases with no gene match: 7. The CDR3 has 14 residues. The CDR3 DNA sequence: TGTGCCTGGAAAGGCGGGGGGGTGCGAGAGACCCAGTACTTC. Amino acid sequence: CAWKGGGVRETQYF.

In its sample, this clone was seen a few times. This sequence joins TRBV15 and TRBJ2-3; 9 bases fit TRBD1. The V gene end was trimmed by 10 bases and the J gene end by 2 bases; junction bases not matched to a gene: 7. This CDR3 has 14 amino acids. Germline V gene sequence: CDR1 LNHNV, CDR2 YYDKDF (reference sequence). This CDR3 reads CASRGQGYTDTQYF. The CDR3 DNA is TGTGCCAGCCGGGGACAGGGATACACAGATACGCAGTATTTT.

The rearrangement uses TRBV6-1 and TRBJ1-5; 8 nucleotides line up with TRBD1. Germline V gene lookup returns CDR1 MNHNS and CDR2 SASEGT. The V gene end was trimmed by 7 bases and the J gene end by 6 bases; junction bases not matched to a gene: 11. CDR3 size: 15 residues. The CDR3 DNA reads TGTGCCAGCAACCCGGGCAGGGGGCAAGGTCAGCCCCAGCATTTT. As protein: CASNPGRGQGQPQHF.

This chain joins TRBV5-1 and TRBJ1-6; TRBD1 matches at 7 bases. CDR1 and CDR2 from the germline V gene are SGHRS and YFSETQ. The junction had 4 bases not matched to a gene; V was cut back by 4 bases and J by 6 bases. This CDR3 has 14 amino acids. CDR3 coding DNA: TGCGCCAGCAGCCCGGGACAGCCTAATTCACCCCTCCACTTT. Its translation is CASSPGQPNSPLHF.

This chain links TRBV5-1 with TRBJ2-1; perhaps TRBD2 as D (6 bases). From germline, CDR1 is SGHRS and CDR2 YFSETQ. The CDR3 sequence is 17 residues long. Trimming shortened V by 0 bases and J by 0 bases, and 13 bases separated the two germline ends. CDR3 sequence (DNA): TGCGCCAGCAGCTTGGCGGGGGATACGAGCTCCTACAATGAGCAGTTCTTC. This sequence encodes CASSLAGDTSSYNEQFF.

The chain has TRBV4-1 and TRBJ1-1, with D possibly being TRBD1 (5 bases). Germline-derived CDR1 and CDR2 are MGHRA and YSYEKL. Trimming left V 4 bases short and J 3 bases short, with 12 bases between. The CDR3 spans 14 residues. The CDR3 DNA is TGCGCCAGCAGCCGAGCCCTCAGGGACACTGAAGCTTTCTTT. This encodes CASSRALRDTEAFF.

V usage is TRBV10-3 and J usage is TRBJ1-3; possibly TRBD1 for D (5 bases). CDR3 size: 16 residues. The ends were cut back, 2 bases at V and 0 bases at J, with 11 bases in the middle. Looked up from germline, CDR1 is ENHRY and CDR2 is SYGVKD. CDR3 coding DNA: TGTGCCATCAGTGAGGCGGGACTCAGCTCTGGAAACACCATATATTTT. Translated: CAISEAGLSSGNTIYF.

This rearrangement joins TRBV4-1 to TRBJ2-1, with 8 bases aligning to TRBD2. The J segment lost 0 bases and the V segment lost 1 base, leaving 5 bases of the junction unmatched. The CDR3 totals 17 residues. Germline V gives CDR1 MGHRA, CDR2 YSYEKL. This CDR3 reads CASSQGSGGLSYNEQFF. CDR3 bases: TGCGCCAGCAGCCAAGGGAGCGGGGGCCTCTCCTACAATGAGCAGTTCTTC.

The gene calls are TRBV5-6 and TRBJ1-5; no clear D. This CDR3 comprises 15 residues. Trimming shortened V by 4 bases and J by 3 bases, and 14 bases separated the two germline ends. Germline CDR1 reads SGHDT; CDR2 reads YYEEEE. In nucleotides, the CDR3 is TGTGCCAGCAGCCAGTATCAGCAGGTCAATCAGCCCCAGCATTTT. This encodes CASSQYQQVNQPQHF.

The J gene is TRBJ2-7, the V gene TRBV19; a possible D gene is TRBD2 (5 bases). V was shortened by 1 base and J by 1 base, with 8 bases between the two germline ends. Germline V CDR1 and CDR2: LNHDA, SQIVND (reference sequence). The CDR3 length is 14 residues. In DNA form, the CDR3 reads TGTGCCAGTAGTATAGGGCTAGCTTCCTACGAGCAGTACTTC. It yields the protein CASSIGLASYEQYF.

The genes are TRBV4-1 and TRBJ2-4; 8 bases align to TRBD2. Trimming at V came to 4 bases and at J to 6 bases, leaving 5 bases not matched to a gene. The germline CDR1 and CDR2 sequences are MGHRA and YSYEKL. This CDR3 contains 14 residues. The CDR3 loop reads CASSPRGGRNIQYF. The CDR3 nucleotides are TGCGCCAGCAGCCCTCGGGGGGGAAGAAACATTCAGTACTTC.

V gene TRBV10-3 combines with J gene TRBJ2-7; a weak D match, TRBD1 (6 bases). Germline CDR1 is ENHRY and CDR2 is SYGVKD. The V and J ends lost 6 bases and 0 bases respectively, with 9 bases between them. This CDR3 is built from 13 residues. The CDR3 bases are TGTGCCATCAGGCGACAGGTCTCCTACGAGCAGTACTTC. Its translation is CAIRRQVSYEQYF.

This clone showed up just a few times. This CDR3 reads CSGGQQETQYF. In DNA form, the CDR3 reads TGCAGCGGGGGACAGCAAGAGACCCAGTACTTC. The chain links TRBV29-1 to TRBJ2-5; 7 nucleotides line up with TRBD1. In germline, CDR1 is SQVTM, CDR2 ANQGSEA. Trimming took 7 bases from V and 2 from J; bases not matched to a gene: 1. This CDR3 is built from 11 residues.

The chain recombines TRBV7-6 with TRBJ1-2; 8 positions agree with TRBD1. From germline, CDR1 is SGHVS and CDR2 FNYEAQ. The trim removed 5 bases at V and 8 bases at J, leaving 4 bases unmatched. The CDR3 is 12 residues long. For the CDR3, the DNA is TGTGCCAGCAGCCACGACAGGGGCGGCTACACCTTC. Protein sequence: CASSHDRGGYTF.

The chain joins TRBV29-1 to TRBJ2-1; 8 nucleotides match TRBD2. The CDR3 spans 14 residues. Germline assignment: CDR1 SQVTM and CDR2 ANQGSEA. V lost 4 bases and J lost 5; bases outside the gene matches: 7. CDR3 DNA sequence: TGCAGCGTTGTCGGGGGGGGTGTCGACAATGAGCAGTTCTTC. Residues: CSVVGGGVDNEQFF.